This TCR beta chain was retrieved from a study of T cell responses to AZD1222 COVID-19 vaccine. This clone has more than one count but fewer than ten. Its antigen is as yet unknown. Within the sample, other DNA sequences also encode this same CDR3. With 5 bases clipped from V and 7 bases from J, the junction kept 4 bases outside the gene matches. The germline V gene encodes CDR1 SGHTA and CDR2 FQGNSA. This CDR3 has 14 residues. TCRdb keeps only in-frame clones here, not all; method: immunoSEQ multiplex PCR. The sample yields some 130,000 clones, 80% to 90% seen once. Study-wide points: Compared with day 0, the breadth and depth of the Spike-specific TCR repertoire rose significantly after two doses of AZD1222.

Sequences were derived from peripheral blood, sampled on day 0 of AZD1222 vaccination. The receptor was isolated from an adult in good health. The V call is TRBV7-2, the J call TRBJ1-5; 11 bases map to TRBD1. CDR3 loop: CASSNRDRGQPQHF. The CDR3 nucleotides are TGTGCCAGCAGCAACCGGGACAGGGGGCAGCCCCAGCATTTT.